The rows below give T cell receptor beta chains drawn from one sample of a study of blood T cell repertoires in COVID-19. The table came from immunoSEQ multiplex PCR; TCRdb's copy has only in-frame clones and leaves some out. The sample contains roughly 35,000 clones, 75% to 90% of which appear only once. The specimen was peripheral blood. These receptor sequences come from a man between 65 and 85 years old with acute or convalescent COVID-19. Each CDR3 is given with its conserved first and last residue. The D gene is left open where the match is weak. Expanded clones get a size class; other rows say once, few or many, or leave the size out.

d_call	v_call	clone_size	j_call	cdr3_aa	cdr3_nt
.	TRBV4-2	.	TRBJ2-5	CASSQVTEQETQYF	TGTGCCAGCAGCCAAGTTACAGAACAAGAGACCCAGTACTTC
TRBD2	TRBV6-1	.	TRBJ2-3	CASSEKVLGAGVIDTQYF	TGTGCCAGCAGTGAAAAAGTGCTTGGGGCGGGAGTGATTGATACGCAGTATTTT
TRBD2	TRBV19	.	TRBJ2-7	CASSIDPTSGKEHEQYF	TGTGCCAGTAGTATAGATCCAACTAGCGGGAAGGAACACGAGCAGTACTTC
.	TRBV10-3	.	TRBJ2-3	CAISEKGEDTQYF	TGTGCCATCAGTGAGAAGGGGGAAGATACGCAGTATTTT
TRBD1	TRBV24-1	.	TRBJ1-2	CATSDPGIGTGVPNYGYTF	TGTGCCACCAGTGATCCCGGGATCGGGACAGGGGTACCTAACTATGGCTACACCTTC
TRBD2	TRBV5-1	once	TRBJ2-1	CASSLIRTSGPDEQFF	TGCGCCAGCAGCTTGATTAGGACTAGCGGTCCAGATGAGCAGTTCTTC
.	TRBV4-3	.	TRBJ2-5	CASSQDHTGKETQYF	TGCGCCAGCAGCCAAGACCATACAGGGAAAGAGACCCAGTACTTC
.	TRBV28	.	TRBJ1-5	CASSDGGKSNQPQHF	TGTGCCAGCAGTGACGGGGGAAAAAGCAATCAGCCCCAGCATTTT
.	TRBV5-4	.	TRBJ1-2	CASSITGSPFYGYTF	TGTGCCAGCAGCATTACAGGGTCGCCATTCTATGGCTACACCTTC
TRBD1	TRBV4-2	.	TRBJ1-4	CASSQEGQGDEKLFF	TGTGCCAGCAGCCAAGAGGGACAGGGGGATGAAAAACTGTTTTTT
.	TRBV7-2	.	TRBJ1-3	CASSLAAGGGNTIYF	TGTGCCAGCAGCTTAGCGGCCGGGGGTGGAAACACCATATATTTT
.	TRBV4-3	.	TRBJ1-2	CASSQVTGSVRYGYTF	TGCGCCAGCAGCCAAGTTACGGGGAGCGTTCGCTATGGCTACACCTTC
TRBD1	TRBV28	.	TRBJ1-3	CASSTPRQGFGNTIYF	TGTGCCAGCAGCACCCCTCGACAGGGATTCGGCAACACCATATATTTT
TRBD2	TRBV7-7	.	TRBJ2-3	CASSLRSSGRSSPDTQYF	TGTGCCAGCAGCTTAAGGTCTAGCGGGAGATCATCCCCAGATACGCAGTATTTT
TRBD1	TRBV7-2	.	TRBJ1-5	CASSPRRQGGNQPQHF	TGTGCCAGCAGCCCGAGGAGGCAGGGGGGCAATCAGCCCCAGCATTTT
TRBD2	TRBV19	.	TRBJ2-1	CASSPRTSGSYNEQFF	TGTGCCAGTAGTCCGAGGACTAGCGGTTCCTACAATGAGCAGTTCTTC
.	TRBV4-3	once	TRBJ2-1	CASSRLDAGSYNEQFF	TGCGCCAGCAGCCGCCTTGACGCGGGATCCTACAATGAGCAGTTCTTC
TRBD1	TRBV7-3	.	TRBJ1-5	CASSSPDREFNQPQHF	TGTGCCAGCAGCTCGCCGGACAGGGAGTTCAATCAGCCCCAGCATTTT
TRBD2	TRBV7-3	.	TRBJ2-7	CASSSKGLAGGEQYF	TGTGCCAGCAGCTCTAAGGGACTAGCGGGAGGGGAGCAGTACTTC
.	TRBV4-3	once	TRBJ1-3	CASSQETIPGNTIYF	TGCGCCAGCAGCCAAGAGACAATTCCTGGAAACACCATATATTTT
.	TRBV11-3	once	TRBJ2-2	CASSLGRYEWRTEELFF	TGTGCCAGCAGCTTAGGTCGTTATGAGTGGCGTACAGAGGAGCTGTTTTTT
TRBD1	TRBV5-1	.	TRBJ1-2	CASRLSVTGYYGYTF	TGCGCCAGCAGACTCTCCGTGACAGGGTACTATGGCTACACCTTC
.	TRBV12-1	.	TRBJ1-5	CASSFARIVSDSNQPQHF	TGTGCCAGCAGCTTTGCTCGAATTGTATCTGACTCAAATCAGCCCCAGCATTTT
TRBD1	TRBV29-1	once	TRBJ2-6	CSVGNRGTGANVLTF	TGCAGCGTTGGGAACAGGGGAACTGGGGCCAACGTCCTGACTTTC
TRBD2	TRBV7-9	.	TRBJ2-3	CASSDSGSRDTQYF	TGTGCCAGCAGCGACAGCGGGAGCCGAGATACGCAGTATTTT
TRBD2	TRBV9	.	TRBJ2-4	CASSRTSGTYIGDIQYF	TGTGCCAGCAGCAGGACTAGCGGGACTTACATAGGGGACATTCAGTACTTC
.	TRBV5-4	.	TRBJ2-4	CASSLGNREAKNIQYF	TGTGCCAGCAGCTTGGGCAACAGGGAGGCCAAAAACATTCAGTACTTC
TRBD1	TRBV2	.	TRBJ1-5	CASSGKRWSRDSGGDSNQPQHF	TGTGCCAGCAGTGGAAAAAGATGGTCCCGGGACAGCGGAGGGGATAGCAATCAGCCCCAGCATTTT
.	TRBV6-1	.	TRBJ1-4	CASSEGGTLNEKLFF	TGTGCCAGCAGTGAAGGCGGGACGCTAAATGAAAAACTGTTTTTT
TRBD1	TRBV29-1	.	TRBJ1-2	CSVEVVFHRGPPFYGYTF	TGCAGCGTTGAAGTCGTTTTTCACAGGGGCCCTCCCTTCTATGGCTACACCTTC
.	TRBV11-2	.	TRBJ1-1	CASSLVGVGTEAFF	TGTGCCAGCAGCTTGGTCGGGGTGGGCACTGAAGCTTTCTTT
.	TRBV4-3	.	TRBJ1-1	CASSQDHSRVNTEAFF	TGCGCCAGCAGCCAAGATCACTCCAGGGTGAACACTGAAGCTTTCTTT
TRBD1	TRBV9	few	TRBJ2-7	CASSYGTGGAPQYF	TGTGCCAGCAGCTACGGGACAGGGGGCGCCCCGCAGTACTTC
.	TRBV5-6	.	TRBJ1-5	CASSLRGKRGQPQHF	TGTGCCAGCAGCTTAAGGGGGAAAAGGGGTCAGCCCCAGCATTTT
TRBD2	TRBV24-1	.	TRBJ2-1	CATSDGLAGLGNEQFF	TGTGCCACCAGTGATGGTCTAGCGGGCCTTGGTAATGAGCAGTTCTTC
TRBD1	TRBV6-5	.	TRBJ1-2	CASRRGQGVYGYTF	TGTGCCAGCAGGAGGGGACAGGGGGTCTATGGCTACACCTTC
TRBD1	TRBV11-2	.	TRBJ1-1	CASGDRGSEAFF	TGTGCCAGCGGAGACAGGGGCTCTGAAGCTTTCTTT
.	TRBV10-3	.	TRBJ1-2	CAISAYQGTNYGYTF	TGTGCCATCAGCGCATACCAGGGAACTAACTATGGCTACACCTTC
TRBD1	TRBV5-6	.	TRBJ1-5	CASSPGTGYSNQPQHF	TGTGCCAGCAGCCCAGGGACAGGTTATAGCAATCAGCCCCAGCATTTT
.	TRBV7-9	.	TRBJ2-2	CASSLQLLPSTGELFF	TGTGCCAGCAGCTTACAACTATTACCGAGCACCGGGGAGCTGTTTTTT
.	TRBV18	.	TRBJ2-5	CASSPVTPPETQYF	TGTGCCAGCTCCCCGGTGACTCCCCCAGAGACCCAGTACTTC
.	TRBV28	once	TRBJ2-7	CASSFGTREQYF	TGTGCCAGCAGTTTCGGTACGCGCGAGCAGTACTTC
TRBD1	TRBV24-1	.	TRBJ2-7	CATSDQGQGTYEQYF	TGTGCCACCAGTGATCAGGGACAGGGAACCTACGAGCAGTACTTC
.	TRBV2	.	TRBJ1-2	CASSPGRVDGYTF	TGTGCCAGCAGTCCCGGGAGGGTTGATGGCTACACCTTC
TRBD2	TRBV6-1	.	TRBJ2-1	CASSDGLAGVDEQFF	TGTGCCAGCAGTGATGGACTAGCGGGTGTTGATGAGCAGTTCTTC
.	TRBV6-5	once	TRBJ2-7	CASSYRTALSYEQYF	TGTGCCAGCAGTTACCGGACAGCCCTCTCCTACGAGCAGTACTTC
.	TRBV6-6	.	TRBJ1-2	CASSYNGANYGYTF	TGTGCCAGCAGTTATAACGGAGCTAACTATGGCTACACCTTC
TRBD1	TRBV12-3/TRBV12-4	.	TRBJ1-1	CASSTGANTEAFF	TGTGCCAGCAGTACAGGGGCGAACACTGAAGCTTTCTTT
TRBD2	TRBV7-9	.	TRBJ2-1	CASSLVGQGLTYYNEQFF	TGTGCCAGCAGCTTAGTGGGGCAGGGACTAACCTACTACAATGAGCAGTTCTTC
TRBD1	TRBV5-8	.	TRBJ2-5	CASSSGQGQETQYF	TGTGCCAGCAGCTCGGGACAGGGCCAAGAGACCCAGTACTTC
.	TRBV5-4	.	TRBJ2-3	CASSLQQGSADTQYF	TGTGCCAGCAGCTTGCAACAGGGAAGCGCCGATACGCAGTATTTT
TRBD2	TRBV6-4	.	TRBJ2-1	CASSEFAGGQSRGGEQFF	TGTGCCAGCAGTGAGTTCGCGGGAGGACAAAGTCGGGGGGGTGAGCAGTTCTTC
.	TRBV6-2/TRBV6-3	.	TRBJ1-1	CASSYSPGLSNTEAFF	TGTGCCAGCAGTTACTCACCGGGACTTTCGAACACTGAAGCTTTCTTT
TRBD1	TRBV5-4	once	TRBJ1-6	CASSFRGYNSPLHF	TGTGCCAGCAGCTTCAGGGGGTATAATTCACCCCTCCACTTT
TRBD1	TRBV6-2/TRBV6-3	.	TRBJ1-5	CASSRGQGGNQPQHF	TGTGCCAGCAGTCGTGGACAGGGGGGCAATCAGCCCCAGCATTTT
TRBD2	TRBV4-3	.	TRBJ2-1	CASSQESGRAYSYNEQFF	TGCGCCAGCAGCCAAGAAAGCGGGAGGGCGTACTCCTACAATGAGCAGTTCTTC
TRBD2	TRBV4-3	.	TRBJ2-5	CASSQSAGAGAQYF	TGCGCCAGCAGCCAAAGCGCGGGAGCCGGGGCCCAGTACTTC
.	TRBV9	.	TRBJ2-1	CASSVTSGTSYNEQFF	TGTGCCAGCAGCGTTACAAGCGGGACATCCTACAATGAGCAGTTCTTC
TRBD2	TRBV27	once	TRBJ2-1	CASSLGGRGNEQFF	TGTGCCAGCAGTTTGGGCGGGAGGGGCAATGAGCAGTTCTTC